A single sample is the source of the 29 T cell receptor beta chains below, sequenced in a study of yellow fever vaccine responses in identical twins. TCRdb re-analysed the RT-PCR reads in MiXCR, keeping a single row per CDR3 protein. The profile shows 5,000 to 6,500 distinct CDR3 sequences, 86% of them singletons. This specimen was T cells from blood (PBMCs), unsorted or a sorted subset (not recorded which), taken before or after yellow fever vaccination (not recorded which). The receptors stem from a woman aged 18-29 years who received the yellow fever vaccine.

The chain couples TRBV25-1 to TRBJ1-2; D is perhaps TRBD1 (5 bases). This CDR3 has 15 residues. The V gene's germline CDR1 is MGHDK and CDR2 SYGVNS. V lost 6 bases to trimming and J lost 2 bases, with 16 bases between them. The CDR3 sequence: CASSPPAGLNYGYTF. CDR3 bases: TGTGCCAGCAGCCCCCCGGCGGGGCTGAACTATGGCTACACCTTC.

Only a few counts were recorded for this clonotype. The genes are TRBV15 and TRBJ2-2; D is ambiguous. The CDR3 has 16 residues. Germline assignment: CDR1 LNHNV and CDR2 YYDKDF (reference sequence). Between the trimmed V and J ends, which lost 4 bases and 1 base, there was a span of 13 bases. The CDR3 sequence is CATSILGTRNTGELFF. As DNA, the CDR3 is TGTGCCACCAGCATCTTAGGAACCCGGAACACCGGGGAGCTGTTTTTT.

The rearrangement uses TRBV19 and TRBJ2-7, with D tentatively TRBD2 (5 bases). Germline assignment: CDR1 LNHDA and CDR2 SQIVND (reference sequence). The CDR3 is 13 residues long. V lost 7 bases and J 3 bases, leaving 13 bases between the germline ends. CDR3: CASNIGLGYEQYF. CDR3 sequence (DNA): TGTGCCAGTAACATTGGACTGGGCTACGAGCAGTACTTC.

CDR3 sequence reads: CASSPGTGGLDDTQYF. DNA of the CDR3: TGCGCCAGCAGCCCTGGGACAGGGGGATTAGATGATACGCAGTATTTT. V gene TRBV4-1 combines with J gene TRBJ2-3; 11 positions agree with TRBD1. J lost 6 bases, V lost 4 bases, and 9 bases had no gene match. Germline V gives CDR1 MGHRA, CDR2 YSYEKL. The CDR3 has 16 amino acids.

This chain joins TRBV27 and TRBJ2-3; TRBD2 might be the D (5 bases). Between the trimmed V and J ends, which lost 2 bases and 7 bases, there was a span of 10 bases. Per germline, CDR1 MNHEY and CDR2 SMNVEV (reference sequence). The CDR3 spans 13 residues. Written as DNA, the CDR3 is TGTGCCAGCAGTTTAAGACTACCGAATACGCAGTATTTT. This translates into CASSLRLPNTQYF.

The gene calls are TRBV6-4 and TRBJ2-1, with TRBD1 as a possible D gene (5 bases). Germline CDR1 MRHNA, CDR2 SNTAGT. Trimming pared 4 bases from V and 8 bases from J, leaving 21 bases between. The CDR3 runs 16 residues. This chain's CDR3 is CASSAAPGQGGDEQFF. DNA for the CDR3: TGTGCCAGCAGTGCCGCCCCAGGGCAGGGTGGTGATGAGCAGTTCTTC.

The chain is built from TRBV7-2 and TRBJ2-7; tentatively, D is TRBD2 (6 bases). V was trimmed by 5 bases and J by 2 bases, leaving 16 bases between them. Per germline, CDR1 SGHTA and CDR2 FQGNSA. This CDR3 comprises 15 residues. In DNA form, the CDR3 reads TGTGCCAGCAGCCTAGGGACTGGTATAACCTACGAGCAGTACTTC. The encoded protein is CASSLGTGITYEQYF.

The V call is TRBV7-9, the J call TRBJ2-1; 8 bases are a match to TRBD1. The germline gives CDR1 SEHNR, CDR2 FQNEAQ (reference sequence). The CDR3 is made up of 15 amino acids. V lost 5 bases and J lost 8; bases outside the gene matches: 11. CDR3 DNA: TGTGCCAGCAGCCGACTGGACAGGGTATACGATGAGCAGTTCTTC. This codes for CASSRLDRVYDEQFF. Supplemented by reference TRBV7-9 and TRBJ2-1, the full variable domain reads DTGVSQNPRHKITKRGQNVTFRCDPISEHNRLYWYRQTLGQGPEFLTYFQNEAQLEKSRLLSDRFSAERPKGSFSTLEIQRTEQGDSAMYLCASSRLDRVYDEQFFGPGTRLTVL.

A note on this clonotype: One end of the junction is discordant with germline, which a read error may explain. The CDR3 coding sequence is TGCAGTACTAGAGGGCCCCAGGCTACGCAGTATTTT. Translated, it gives CSTRGPQATQYF. V gene TRBV20-1 combines with J gene TRBJ2-3, with a tentative D call TRBD2 (5 bases). The CDR3 runs 12 residues. In germline, CDR1 is DFQATT, CDR2 SNEGSKA (reference sequence).

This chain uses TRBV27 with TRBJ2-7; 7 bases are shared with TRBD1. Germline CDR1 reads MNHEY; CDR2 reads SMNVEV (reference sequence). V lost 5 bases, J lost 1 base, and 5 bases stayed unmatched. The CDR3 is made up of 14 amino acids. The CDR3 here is CASSPRDRSYEQYF. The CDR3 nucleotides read TGTGCCAGCAGTCCTCGGGACAGATCCTACGAGCAGTACTTC.

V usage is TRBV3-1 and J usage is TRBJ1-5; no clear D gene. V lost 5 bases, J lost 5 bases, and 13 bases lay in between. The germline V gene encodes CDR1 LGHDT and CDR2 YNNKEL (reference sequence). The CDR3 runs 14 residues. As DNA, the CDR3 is TGTGCCAGCAGCAGAGGTGGGAACGATCAGCCCCAGCATTTT. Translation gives CASSRGGNDQPQHF.

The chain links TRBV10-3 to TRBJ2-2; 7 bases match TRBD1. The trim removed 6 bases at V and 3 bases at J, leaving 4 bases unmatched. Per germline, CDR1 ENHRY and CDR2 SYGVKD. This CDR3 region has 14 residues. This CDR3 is CAISHDRDTGELFF. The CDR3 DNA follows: TGTGCCATCAGCCACGACAGGGACACCGGGGAGCTGTTTTTT.

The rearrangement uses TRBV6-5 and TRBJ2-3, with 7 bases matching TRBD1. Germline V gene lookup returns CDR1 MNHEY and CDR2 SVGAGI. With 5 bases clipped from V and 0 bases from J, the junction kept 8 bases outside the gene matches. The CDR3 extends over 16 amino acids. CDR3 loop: CASSNRGPTSTDTQYF. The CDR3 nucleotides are TGTGCCAGCAGTAACAGGGGTCCTACTAGCACAGATACGCAGTATTTT.

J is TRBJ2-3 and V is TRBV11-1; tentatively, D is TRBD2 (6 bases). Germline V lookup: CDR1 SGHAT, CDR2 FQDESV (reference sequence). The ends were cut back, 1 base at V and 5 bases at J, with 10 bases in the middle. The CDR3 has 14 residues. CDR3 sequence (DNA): TGTGCCAGCAGCTTAGGGGGGGAGGTAGATACGCAGTATTTT. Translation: CASSLGGEVDTQYF.

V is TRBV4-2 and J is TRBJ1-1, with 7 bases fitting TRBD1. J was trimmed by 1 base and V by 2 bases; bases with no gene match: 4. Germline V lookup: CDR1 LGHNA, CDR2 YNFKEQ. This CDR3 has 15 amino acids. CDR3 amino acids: CASSQRTGRNTEAFF. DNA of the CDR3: TGTGCCAGCAGCCAAAGGACAGGCAGGAACACTGAAGCTTTCTTT.

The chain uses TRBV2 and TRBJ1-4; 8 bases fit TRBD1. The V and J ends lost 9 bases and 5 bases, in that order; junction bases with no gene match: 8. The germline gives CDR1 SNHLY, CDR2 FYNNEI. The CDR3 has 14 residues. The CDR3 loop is CARGKDRGNEKLFF. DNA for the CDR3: TGTGCCAGAGGAAAAGACAGGGGAAATGAAAAACTGTTTTTT. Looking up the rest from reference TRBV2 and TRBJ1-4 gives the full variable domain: EPEVTQTPSHQVTQMGQEVILRCVPISNHLYFYWYRQILGQKVEFLVSFYNNEISEKSEIFDDQFSVERPDGSNFTLKIRSTKLEDSAMYFCARGKDRGNEKLFFGSGTQLSVL.

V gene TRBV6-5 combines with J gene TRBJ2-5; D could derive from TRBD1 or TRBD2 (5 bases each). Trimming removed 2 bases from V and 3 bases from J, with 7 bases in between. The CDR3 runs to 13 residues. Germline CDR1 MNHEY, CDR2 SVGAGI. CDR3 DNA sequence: TGTGCCAGCAGTTACGGGGGAGAAGAGACCCAGTACTTC. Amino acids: CASSYGGEETQYF.

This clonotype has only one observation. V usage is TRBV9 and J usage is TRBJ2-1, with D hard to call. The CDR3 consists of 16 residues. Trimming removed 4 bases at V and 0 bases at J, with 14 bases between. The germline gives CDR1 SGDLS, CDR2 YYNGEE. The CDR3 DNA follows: TGTGCCAGCAGCTTCCGGACCGAGAGCTCCTACAATGAGCAGTTCTTC. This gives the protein CASSFRTESSYNEQFF. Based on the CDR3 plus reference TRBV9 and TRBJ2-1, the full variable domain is DSGVTQTPKHLITATGQRVTLRCSPRSGDLSVYWYQQSLDQGLQFLIQYYNGEERAKGNILERFSAQQFPDLHSELNLSSLELGDSALYFCASSFRTESSYNEQFFGPGTRLTVL.

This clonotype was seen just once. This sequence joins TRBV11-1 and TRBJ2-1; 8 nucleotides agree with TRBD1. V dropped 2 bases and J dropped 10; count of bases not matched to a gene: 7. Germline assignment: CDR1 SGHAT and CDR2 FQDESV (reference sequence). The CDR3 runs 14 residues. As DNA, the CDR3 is TGTGCCAGCAGCTTACCCCCGAGGACAGGGGAGCAGTTCTTC. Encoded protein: CASSLPPRTGEQFF.

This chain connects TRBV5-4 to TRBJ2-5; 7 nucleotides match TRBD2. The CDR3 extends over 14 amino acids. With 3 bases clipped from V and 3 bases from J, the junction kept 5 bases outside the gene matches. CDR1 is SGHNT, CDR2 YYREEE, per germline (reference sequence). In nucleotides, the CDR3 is TGTGCCAGCAGCTGGGGACTAACCAAAGAGACCCAGTACTTC. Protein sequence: CASSWGLTKETQYF.

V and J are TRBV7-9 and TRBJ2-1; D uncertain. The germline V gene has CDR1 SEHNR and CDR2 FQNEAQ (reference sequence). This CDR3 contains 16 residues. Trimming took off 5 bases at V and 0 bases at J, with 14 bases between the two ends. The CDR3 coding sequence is TGTGCCAGCAGCCCCCCCCCAGAGAGCTCCTACAATGAGCAGTTCTTC. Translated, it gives CASSPPPESSYNEQFF.

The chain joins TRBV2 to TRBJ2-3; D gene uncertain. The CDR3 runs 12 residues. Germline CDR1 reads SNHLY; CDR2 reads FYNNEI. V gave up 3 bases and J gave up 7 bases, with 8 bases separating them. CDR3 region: CASSDQDNTQYF. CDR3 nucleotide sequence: TGTGCCAGCAGTGATCAAGACAATACGCAGTATTTT.

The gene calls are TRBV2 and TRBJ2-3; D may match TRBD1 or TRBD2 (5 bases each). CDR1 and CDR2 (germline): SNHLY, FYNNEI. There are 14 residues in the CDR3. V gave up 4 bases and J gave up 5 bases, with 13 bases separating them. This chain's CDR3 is CASSGSRDGDTQYF. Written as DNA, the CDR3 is TGTGCCAGCAGTGGGAGCAGGGACGGAGATACGCAGTATTTT.

The CDR3 protein is CASSLKSSGINQPQHF. CDR3 nucleotide sequence: TGTGCCAGCAGCTTGAAGAGTTCGGGAATTAATCAGCCCCAGCATTTT. The rearrangement uses TRBV5-4 and TRBJ1-5, with D hard to call. V was shortened by 1 base and J by 4 bases, with 15 bases between the two germline ends. Germline CDR1 SGHNT, CDR2 YYREEE (reference sequence). The CDR3 totals 16 residues.

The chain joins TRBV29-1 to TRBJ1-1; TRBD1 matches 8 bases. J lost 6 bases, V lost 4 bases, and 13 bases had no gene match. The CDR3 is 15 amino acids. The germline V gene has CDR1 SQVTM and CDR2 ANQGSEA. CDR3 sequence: CSVVLFTGGSSEAFF. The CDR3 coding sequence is TGCAGCGTTGTTCTCTTTACAGGGGGGTCGTCTGAAGCTTTCTTT. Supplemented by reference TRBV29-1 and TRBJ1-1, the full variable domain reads SAVISQKPSRDICQRGTSLTIQCQVDSQVTMMFWYRQQPGQSLTLIATANQGSEATYESGFVIDKFPISRPNLTFSTLTVSNMSPEDSSIYLCSVVLFTGGSSEAFFGQGTRLTVV.

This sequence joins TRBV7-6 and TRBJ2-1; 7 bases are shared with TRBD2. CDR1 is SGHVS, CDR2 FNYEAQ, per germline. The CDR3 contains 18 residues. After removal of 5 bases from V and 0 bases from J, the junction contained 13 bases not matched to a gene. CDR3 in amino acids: CASSGSGWAGDSYNEQFF. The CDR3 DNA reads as TGTGCCAGCAGCGGTAGTGGCTGGGCGGGGGACTCCTACAATGAGCAGTTCTTC.

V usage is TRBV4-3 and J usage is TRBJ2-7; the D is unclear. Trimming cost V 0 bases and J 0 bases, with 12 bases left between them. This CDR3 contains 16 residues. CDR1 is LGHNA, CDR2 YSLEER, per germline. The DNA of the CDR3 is TGCGCCAGCAGCCAAGATGCAGAGACCATCTCCTACGAGCAGTACTTC. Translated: CASSQDAETISYEQYF.

The CDR3 DNA is TGCAGTGCTGCCATGTCTGGCAATGAGCAGTTCTTC. Protein sequence: CSAAMSGNEQFF. This chain joins TRBV20-1 and TRBJ2-1; D remains unclear. Germline V gives CDR1 DFQATT, CDR2 SNEGSKA (reference sequence). This CDR3 spans 12 amino acids. V dropped 5 bases and J dropped 6 bases, with 11 bases sitting between them.

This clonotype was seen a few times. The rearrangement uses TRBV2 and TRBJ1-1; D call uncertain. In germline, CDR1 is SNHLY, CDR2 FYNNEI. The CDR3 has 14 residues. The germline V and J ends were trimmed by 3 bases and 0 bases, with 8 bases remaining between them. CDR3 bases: TGTGCCAGCAGTGATCGCACAATGAACACTGAAGCTTTCTTT. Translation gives CASSDRTMNTEAFF.